The rows below give T cell receptor beta chains drawn from one sample of a study of CD8 T cells in ankylosing spondylitis. Each CDR3 protein gets one entry after TCRdb re-called the 5' RACE reads with MiXCR. Among 500,000 to 650,000 distinct CDR3 sequences listed, over 4% were seen once. The sample comprised blood, either unsorted or a sorted T cell fraction (not recorded which). These receptors were taken from a male donor with ankylosing spondylitis. Both conserved end residues are trimmed from each CDR3. Where a row states a size, it is once, few, many or the class of an expanded clone; other rows omit it.

TRBV20-1	many	SARVLAGGWRSYNEQF
TRBV4-3	few	ASSQVLAEGSTDTQY
TRBV1	once	SCFQVPGYT
TRBV4-1	few	ASSQRSDGRVYEQY
TRBV20-1	many	SAPLAGQRKTQY
TRBV4-3	many	ASSQDPGVSTDTQY
TRBV4-3	many	ASSQLPGGNNEQF
TRBV20-1	many	SANREYPYEQY
TRBV7-6	many	ASSRRDRVFTDTQY
TRBV28	many	ASSFAGTPETQY
TRBV5-5	many	ASSSDGNQPQH
TRBV4-1	.	ASSQDSWDLTDTQY
TRBV9	medium-sized	ASSVAAGNYEQY
TRBV7-2	few	ASSSGTSQQQY
TRBV27	.	ASSYGTGSFYEQY
TRBV18	many	ASSHAGQAKNIQY
TRBV20-1	few	SAGTGGPYQETQY
TRBV2	many	ASIGTRKETQY
TRBV2	.	ASSDEGGTEAF
TRBV5-6	many	ASSLLGGNLNNEQF
TRBV20-1	many	SASSGGPSYEQY
TRBV5-6	.	ASSSGTILTDTQY
TRBV7-9	few	ASSPVIFLTRKY
TRBV29-1	many	SSSYDRGPYEQY
TRBV20-1	few	SARDRVAGRHGETQY
TRBV20-1	.	SARQERNTGELF
TRBV27	many	ASSPDTGTIYGYT
TRBV19	.	ASTRRVAAVTDTQY
TRBV5-1	many	ASSPLNTDTQY
TRBV7-2	many	ASSIQGAPADTQY
TRBV7-9	.	ASKGGGSYNEQF
TRBV12-3/TRBV12-4	many	ASSSQARQPQH
TRBV11-3	once	ASGRHTGELC
TRBV19	many	ASSVRIGGRLGSPLH
TRBV18	many	ASSSDRASQF
TRBV3-1	many	ASSRNLGQGSEKLF
TRBV15	many	ATSRVGLAEETQY
TRBV5-1	many	ASSFLGEDGELF
TRBV5-1	many	ASSYGQGAVEQY
TRBV10-3	many	AIRHGTNTEAF
TRBV6-5	many	ASSYEWVRGQPQH
TRBV6-5	many	ASRRGAEAF
TRBV20-1	many	SARDPAGVGYEQY
TRBV7-2	many	ASSNRQGSEQY
TRBV29-1	many	SVEARHLNTEAF
TRBV15	.	ATSRNRLATSL
TRBV30	few	AWSPLAGVYNEQF
TRBV5-1	many	ASSLNQNSGNTIY